The rows below give T cell receptor beta chains drawn from one sample of a study of CD8+ T cells in alopecia areata. Measured with immunoSEQ multiplex PCR; TCRdb has only the in-frame clones, and not every one. Altogether some 190,000 clones are present, roughly three fifths being singletons, with the ten largest covering around 0.69%. This material consisted of CD4+ T cells sorted from blood, taken at week 4, from a patient treated with tofacitinib. The receptors originated from a human donor with alopecia areata. Each CDR3 is given with its conserved first and last residue. Fields, in order: CDR3 DNA, CDR3 protein, J gene, D gene, clone size, V gene. D genes are given only for firm matches. The size entry is marked missing in some rows and otherwise reads once, few, many or a size class.

cdr3_nt: TGTGCCAGCAGCAAGAGTTCCGGGACAAGCACAGATACGCAGTATTTT; cdr3_aa: CASSKSSGTSTDTQYF; j_call: TRBJ2-3; d_call: .; clone_size: .; v_call: TRBV13
cdr3_nt: TGTGCCAGCAGCTACACAGGGCCGGGTCAGCCCCAGCATTTT; cdr3_aa: CASSYTGPGQPQHF; j_call: TRBJ1-5; d_call: .; clone_size: .; v_call: TRBV2
cdr3_nt: TGTGCCAGCAGTTCGATGACAGGTTACGGGCTGAACACTGAAGCTTTCTTT; cdr3_aa: CASSSMTGYGLNTEAFF; j_call: TRBJ1-1; d_call: .; clone_size: .; v_call: TRBV27
cdr3_nt: TGTGCCAGCAGTGAAGGGACAGTACGACTTGGTGAGCAGTTCTTC; cdr3_aa: CASSEGTVRLGEQFF; j_call: TRBJ2-1; d_call: .; clone_size: .; v_call: TRBV2
cdr3_nt: TGTGCCTGGAAAAGGGCATTCTATGGCTACACCTTC; cdr3_aa: CAWKRAFYGYTF; j_call: TRBJ1-2; d_call: .; clone_size: .; v_call: TRBV30
cdr3_nt: TGTGCCAGCAGCGTAGGGGCGGTATACGAGCAGTACTTC; cdr3_aa: CASSVGAVYEQYF; j_call: TRBJ2-7; d_call: .; clone_size: .; v_call: TRBV9
cdr3_nt: TGTGCCTGGAGTGTACCCATGCTCCGGGACATCTTCTTC; cdr3_aa: CAWSVPMLRDIFF; j_call: TRBJ2-7; d_call: .; clone_size: .; v_call: TRBV30
cdr3_nt: TGCAGCGCCCAGTTGGCTGGGGCCAACGTCCTGACTTTC; cdr3_aa: CSAQLAGANVLTF; j_call: TRBJ2-6; d_call: .; clone_size: .; v_call: TRBV29-1
cdr3_nt: TGTGCCAGCAGCTTACGCGGGTATCGGAGTAGCGGGACGAGGGAGACCCAGTACTTC; cdr3_aa: CASSLRGYRSSGTRETQYF; j_call: TRBJ2-5; d_call: TRBD2; clone_size: few; v_call: TRBV7-2
cdr3_nt: TGTGCCTGGAGTGTACTGGAGGGCTACACCTTC; cdr3_aa: CAWSVLEGYTF; j_call: TRBJ1-2; d_call: .; clone_size: .; v_call: TRBV30
cdr3_nt: TGTGCCAGCAGTTTCAGGGTTGGCGAGACCCAGTACTTC; cdr3_aa: CASSFRVGETQYF; j_call: TRBJ2-5; d_call: .; clone_size: once; v_call: TRBV27
cdr3_nt: TGTGCCAGCTCACCGGAAGGGTTGGGCACTGAAGCTTTCTTT; cdr3_aa: CASSPEGLGTEAFF; j_call: TRBJ1-1; d_call: .; clone_size: .; v_call: TRBV18
cdr3_nt: TGCAGCGTTGGGTTCCAAGCTGAAGCTTTCTTT; cdr3_aa: CSVGFQAEAFF; j_call: TRBJ1-1; d_call: .; clone_size: .; v_call: TRBV29-1
cdr3_nt: TGTGCCAGCAGCTTGTTGGACCAGGTCCTTGTAGATACGCAGTATTTT; cdr3_aa: CASSLLDQVLVDTQYF; j_call: TRBJ2-3; d_call: .; clone_size: .; v_call: TRBV5-6
cdr3_nt: TGCGCCAGCAGCCCAAAACCGGGTGGGGACTACAATGAGCAGTTCTTC; cdr3_aa: CASSPKPGGDYNEQFF; j_call: TRBJ2-1; d_call: .; clone_size: few; v_call: TRBV5-1
cdr3_nt: TGTGCCTGGAAGGACTCCTTCTACGAGCAGTACTTC; cdr3_aa: CAWKDSFYEQYF; j_call: TRBJ2-7; d_call: .; clone_size: .; v_call: TRBV30
cdr3_nt: TGTGCCAGCAGGGCAGGGTTGACTGGAAACACCATATATTTT; cdr3_aa: CASRAGLTGNTIYF; j_call: TRBJ1-3; d_call: .; clone_size: .; v_call: TRBV2
cdr3_nt: TGTGCCAGCAGCTCACTGACAGGGGGAAGATATGGCTACACCTTC; cdr3_aa: CASSSLTGGRYGYTF; j_call: TRBJ1-2; d_call: TRBD1; clone_size: .; v_call: TRBV7-9
cdr3_nt: TGTGCCTGGAGTGTCCCCAGGGAGACCCAGTACTTC; cdr3_aa: CAWSVPRETQYF; j_call: TRBJ2-5; d_call: .; clone_size: once; v_call: TRBV30
cdr3_nt: TGTGCCTGGAGTGCGGGAGGCTACACCTTC; cdr3_aa: CAWSAGGYTF; j_call: TRBJ1-2; d_call: .; clone_size: .; v_call: TRBV30
cdr3_nt: TGCAGCGTTGTTAGGACGGGAAGCTCCTACGAGCAGTACTTC; cdr3_aa: CSVVRTGSSYEQYF; j_call: TRBJ2-7; d_call: .; clone_size: .; v_call: TRBV29-1
cdr3_nt: TGTGCCAGCAGCAAGCAGGGTCGGACAGGGGGCATCGGGGAGCTGTTTTTT; cdr3_aa: CASSKQGRTGGIGELFF; j_call: TRBJ2-2; d_call: TRBD1; clone_size: few; v_call: TRBV7-8
cdr3_nt: TGTGCCTGGAGTGCCCCACTACAGGGATTTACGACCTACGAGCAGTACTTC; cdr3_aa: CAWSAPLQGFTTYEQYF; j_call: TRBJ2-7; d_call: .; clone_size: .; v_call: TRBV30
cdr3_nt: TGTGCCAGCAGCCGGGACAGGAACACTGAAGCTTTCTTT; cdr3_aa: CASSRDRNTEAFF; j_call: TRBJ1-1; d_call: TRBD1; clone_size: .; v_call: TRBV7-9
cdr3_nt: TGTGCCAGCAGTGGCAGCAATCAGCCCCAGCATTTT; cdr3_aa: CASSGSNQPQHF; j_call: TRBJ1-5; d_call: .; clone_size: .; v_call: TRBV2
cdr3_nt: TGCAGCGCACAGAACACTGAAGCTTTCTTT; cdr3_aa: CSAQNTEAFF; j_call: TRBJ1-1; d_call: .; clone_size: .; v_call: TRBV29-1
cdr3_nt: TGTGCCAGTAATGACTTCGGGACAGGGAAGACCGGGGAGCTGTTTTTT; cdr3_aa: CASNDFGTGKTGELFF; j_call: TRBJ2-2; d_call: TRBD1; clone_size: .; v_call: TRBV19
cdr3_nt: TGTGCCAGCAGCCGCGCACCAGTGGAAAAACTGTTTTTT; cdr3_aa: CASSRAPVEKLFF; j_call: TRBJ1-4; d_call: .; clone_size: few; v_call: TRBV14
cdr3_nt: TGTGCCATCACCCCTGGGAACACTGAAGCTTTCTTT; cdr3_aa: CAITPGNTEAFF; j_call: TRBJ1-1; d_call: .; clone_size: .; v_call: TRBV10-3
cdr3_nt: TGTGCCACTGGACTCCCAGCCACAGATACGCAGTATTTT; cdr3_aa: CATGLPATDTQYF; j_call: TRBJ2-3; d_call: .; clone_size: .; v_call: TRBV10-3
cdr3_nt: TGTGCCAGCAGCTCGTTGGGAGGGCCTGAAGCTTTCTTT; cdr3_aa: CASSSLGGPEAFF; j_call: TRBJ1-1; d_call: .; clone_size: .; v_call: TRBV5-6
cdr3_nt: TGTGCCAGCAGTGAATCATCTTCCCGGACAGATACGCAGTATTTT; cdr3_aa: CASSESSSRTDTQYF; j_call: TRBJ2-3; d_call: .; clone_size: few; v_call: TRBV6-4
cdr3_nt: TGTGCCACCAATGCTGTCAGGGACAACACCGGGGAGCTGTTTTTT; cdr3_aa: CATNAVRDNTGELFF; j_call: TRBJ2-2; d_call: .; clone_size: .; v_call: TRBV15
cdr3_nt: TGTGCCTGGAGTGTATCTTCCAGGATCGCGAACACTGAAGCTTTCTTT; cdr3_aa: CAWSVSSRIANTEAFF; j_call: TRBJ1-1; d_call: .; clone_size: .; v_call: TRBV30